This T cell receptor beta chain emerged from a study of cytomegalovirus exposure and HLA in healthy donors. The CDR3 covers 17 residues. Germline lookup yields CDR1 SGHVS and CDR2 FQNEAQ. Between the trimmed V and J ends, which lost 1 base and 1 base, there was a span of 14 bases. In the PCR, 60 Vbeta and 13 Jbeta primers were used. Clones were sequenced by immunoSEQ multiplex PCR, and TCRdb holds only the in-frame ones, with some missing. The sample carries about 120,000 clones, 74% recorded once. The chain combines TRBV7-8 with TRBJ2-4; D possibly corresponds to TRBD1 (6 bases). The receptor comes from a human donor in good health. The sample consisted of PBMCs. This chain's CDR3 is CASSLGQALRAKNIQYF. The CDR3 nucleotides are TGTGCCAGCAGCTTAGGACAGGCTCTTAGGGCCAAAAACATTCAGTACTTC.